The T cell receptor beta chain described here comes from a study of T cells in Graves' hyperthyroidism and ophthalmopathy. With 6 bases clipped from V and 9 bases from J, the junction kept 6 bases outside the gene matches. This CDR3 has 14 amino acids. The germline V gene has CDR1 MNHNS and CDR2 SASEGT. RNA transcripts were the template for amplifying TCR beta CDR3 regions. A first-round RT-PCR of the TCR CDR3 used the HTBI primer set. TCRdb fed the multiplex PCR reads into MiXCR, producing one record per CDR3 protein. In the table there are 500,000 to 650,000 distinct CDR3 sequences, roughly a sixth of which are singletons. Findings of the study overall: Most thyroid clonotypes with frequency above 0.001 were detected in blood.

This clonotype has ten or more counts. What it binds is unknown. Input material: blood. The chain joins TRBV6-1 to TRBJ1-6; 9 bases agree with TRBD1. The receptor was isolated from a woman between 18 and 29 years old with Graves' ophthalmopathy. DNA of the CDR3: TGTGCCAGCAGCGGAGGGACAGGGATTTCACCCCTCCACTTT. As protein: CASSGGTGISPLHF.